The 10 T cell receptor beta chains in this list originate from one sample, sequenced in a study of human T cells and chemical hapten exposure. TCRdb independently ran MiXCR on the RACE reads; one entry per CDR3 protein. Of about 30,000 distinct CDR3 sequences detected, approximately 6% appear once; the ten largest clones hold around 5%. Time point noted: patch test 3, about 24 weeks after DPC sensitization. Treatment noted: therapeutic diphenylcyclopropenone sensitization with weekly scalp DPC. Sample: whole blood, taken in connection with sensitization to the hapten diphenylcyclopropenone (DPC). These receptors all come from a man in his thirties or forties with alopecia areata. Some clones in this sample may be carry-over from other donors' samples.

This clonotype is deemed medium-sized. This rearrangement joins TRBV12-3 or TRBV12-4 to TRBJ1-3; D is unclear. The CDR3 is 16 amino acids. The V gene lost 2 bases and the J gene lost 4 bases, with 15 bases spanning the gap. This CDR3 is CASSLQPGVKGNTIYF. The CDR3 DNA follows: TGTGCCAGCAGTTTACAGCCAGGAGTAAAAGGAAACACCATATATTTT.

This clonotype has more than one count but fewer than ten. This rearrangement joins TRBV19 to TRBJ1-1, with TRBD1 matching 8 bases. Germline-derived CDR1 and CDR2 are LNHDA and SQIVND (reference sequence). This CDR3 contains 17 residues. V was pared by 4 bases and J by 4 bases, with 14 bases of the junction left unmatched. The CDR3 DNA sequence: TGTGCCAGTAGTACCGGACAGGGAGAGAGGCGAGTCACTGAAGCTTTCTTT. Its translation is CASSTGQGERRVTEAFF.

This clonotype was picked up many times. The chain links TRBV10-2 to TRBJ1-1; D might be TRBD1 (6 bases). Trimming left V 10 bases short and J 9 bases short, with 15 bases between. This CDR3 has 11 residues. CDR1 is WSHSY and CDR2 is SAAADI in the germline V gene. The CDR3, as DNA: TGCGCCATCGAGAAGGACAGCAAAGCTTTCTTT. This translates into CAIEKDSKAFF.

There are many counts of this clonotype. The genes are TRBV29-1 and TRBJ2-3, with no clear D. The V gene's germline CDR1 is SQVTM and CDR2 ANQGSEA. This CDR3 is built from 8 residues. V was trimmed by 1 base and J by 10 bases, leaving 0 bases between them. In DNA, the CDR3 is TGCAGCGTTGAAGCGCAGTATTTT. It codes for CSVEAQYF.

This clonotype was detected ten times or more. The rearrangement links TRBV11-3 to TRBJ2-1, with D possibly TRBD1 on 6 matching bases. Trimming stripped 3 bases from V and 0 bases from J, with 18 bases between. The V gene's germline CDR1 is SGHNT and CDR2 YENEEA. This CDR3 has 18 residues. CDR3: CASSFGTTVLSSYNEQFF. The CDR3 DNA reads TGTGCCAGCAGCTTCGGGACAACCGTTCTGAGCTCCTACAATGAGCAGTTCTTC.

This clonotype has a count of ten or more. CDR3 sequence reads: CASSPETGGGETQYF. CDR3 DNA sequence: TGTGCCAGCAGCCCGGAGACAGGGGGTGGAGAGACCCAGTACTTC. The chain employs TRBV11-2 and TRBJ2-5; TRBD1 matches at 9 bases. After removal of 5 bases from V and 4 bases from J, the junction contained 8 bases not matched to a gene. Germline CDR1 and CDR2: SGHAT and FQNNGV. The CDR3 consists of 15 residues.

This clonotype is labeled as medium-sized. The chain joins TRBV24-1 to TRBJ2-2; D gene unclear. V was clipped by 0 bases and J by 3 bases, with 4 bases between them. This CDR3 contains 14 residues. Germline lookup yields CDR1 KGHDR and CDR2 SFDVKD. The CDR3 reads CATSDLTDTGELFF. In DNA form, the CDR3 reads TGTGCCACCAGTGATTTGACTGACACCGGGGAGCTGTTTTTT.

This clonotype was detected ten times or more. The chain links TRBV14 to TRBJ2-7, with 9 bases lining up with TRBD2. Germline V lookup: CDR1 SGHDN, CDR2 FVKESK. V trimming: 3 bases; J trimming: 7 bases; junction bases outside the gene matches: 10. This CDR3 is built from 15 residues. The CDR3 region has the DNA TGTGCCAGCAGCCAGTTAGCGGGGGCACGTGCAGAGCAGTACTTC. Translating it yields CASSQLAGARAEQYF.

Ten or more counts support this clonotype. The CDR3, as DNA: TGTGCCAGCAGTTTATCCGCGGGAATGAACACCGGGGAGCTGTTTTTT. As protein: CASSLSAGMNTGELFF. This chain joins TRBV12-3 or TRBV12-4 and TRBJ2-2; tentatively, D is TRBD2 (6 bases). Trimming took off 2 bases at V and 1 base at J, with 11 bases between the two ends. The CDR3 covers 16 residues.

This clonotype was recorded many times. In DNA form, the CDR3 reads TGTGCCAGCAGCCAAGTCGCCCGGAACACTGAAGCTTTCTTT. Translating it yields CASSQVARNTEAFF. V is TRBV3-1 and J is TRBJ1-1, with D unresolved. The germline gives CDR1 LGHDT, CDR2 YNNKEL (reference sequence). This CDR3 is 14 amino acids long. Trimming pared 1 base from V and 1 base from J, leaving 7 bases between.